The 5 T cell receptor beta chains presented below share a single source sample, sequenced in a study of CD8 T cells in Susac syndrome (dated by TCRdb to about 2019). The protocol used for the library was the immunoSEQ multiplex PCR assay. RNA was extracted using the RNeasy kit, and 0.5 to 1 microgram was reverse transcribed with random hexamers. TCRdb redid the processing of the public reads, applying fastp at Q25 and MiXCR, and retained in-frame beta chains. Each entry merges the rows of one CDR3 protein and shows their most common DNA and genes. The sample has approximately 80,000 distinct CDR3 sequences on record, over 75% of them singletons. The ten largest clones represent 0.5% to 0.6% of the sample. Input material: CD8+ T cells from PBMCs. The source of these receptors is a human donor with multiple sclerosis.

The chain couples TRBV11-2 to TRBJ2-1, with 7 bases that match TRBD2. The CDR3 has 15 residues. Trimming took 5 bases from V and 5 from J; bases not matched to a gene: 9. Germline V gene data show CDR1 as SGHAT and CDR2 as FQNNGV. CDR3 in DNA: TGTGCCAGCAGCCCCTCCTGGGGGGGGGACAATGAGCAGTTCTTC. Protein sequence: CASSPSWGGDNEQFF.

The count of this clonotype is one. The chain uses TRBV6-6 and TRBJ2-3; D not certain. The CDR3 contains 11 residues. Trimming shortened V by 6 bases and J by 4 bases, and 5 bases separated the two germline ends. Germline CDR1 reads MNHNY; CDR2 reads SVGAGI (reference sequence). In nucleotides, the CDR3 is TGTGCCAGCAGAGGACCAGATACGCAGTATTTT. Its translation: CASRGPDTQYF.

CDR3 residues: CASSLSVRGLAGVVEQFF. CDR3 nucleotide sequence: TGTGCCAGCAGTTTATCTGTAAGGGGACTAGCGGGAGTGGTTGAGCAGTTCTTC. The chain employs TRBV28 and TRBJ2-1; 14 bases match TRBD2. V was clipped by 1 base and J by 9 bases; unmatched bases: 11. The germline gives CDR1 MDHEN, CDR2 SYDVKM. CDR3 length: 18 amino acids.

The gene calls are TRBV27 and TRBJ1-3, with D perhaps TRBD1 (5 bases). CDR3 size: 15 residues. Germline values: CDR1 MNHEY, CDR2 SMNVEV (reference sequence). Deletions cut 6 bases from V and 2 bases from J, with 14 bases between. CDR3 bases: TGTGCCAGCAGCTTGGCCGGGGGAGCTGGAAACACCATATATTTT. Translated, it gives CASSLAGGAGNTIYF.

This sequence joins TRBV5-1 and TRBJ2-1; 8 bases line up with TRBD2. The germline V gene has CDR1 SGHRS and CDR2 YFSETQ. Trimming cost V 3 bases and J 4 bases; bases outside gene matches: 12. The CDR3 is 17 amino acids. As DNA, the CDR3 is TGCGCCAGCAGCTATGTAGGACTAGCTGCCCCATACAATGAGCAGTTCTTC. It translates to CASSYVGLAAPYNEQFF.